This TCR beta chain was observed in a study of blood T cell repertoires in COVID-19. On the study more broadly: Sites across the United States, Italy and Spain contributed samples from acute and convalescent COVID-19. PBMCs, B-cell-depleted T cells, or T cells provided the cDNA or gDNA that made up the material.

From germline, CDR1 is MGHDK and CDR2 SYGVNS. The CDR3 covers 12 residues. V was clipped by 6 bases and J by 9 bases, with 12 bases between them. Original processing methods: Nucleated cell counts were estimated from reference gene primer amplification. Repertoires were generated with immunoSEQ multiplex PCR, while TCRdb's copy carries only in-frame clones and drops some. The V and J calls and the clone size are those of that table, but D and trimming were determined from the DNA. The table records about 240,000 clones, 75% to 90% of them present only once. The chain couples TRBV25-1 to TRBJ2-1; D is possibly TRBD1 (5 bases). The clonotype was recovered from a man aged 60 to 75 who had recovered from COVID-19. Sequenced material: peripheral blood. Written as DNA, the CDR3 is TGTGCCAGCAGGGACATCGAAACTGAGCAGTTCTTC. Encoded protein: CASRDIETEQFF.